A single sample is the source of the 23 T cell receptor beta chains below, sequenced in a study of OX40 agonist ivuxolimab in advanced cancers. Data came from immunoSEQ multiplex PCR; TCRdb stores just in-frame clones and leaves some out. The sample holds tens of thousands of clones, 70% to 90% seen once. The input for sequencing was CD4+ or CD8+ T cells sorted from blood, taken in a trial of the OX40 agonist ivuxolimab. These receptors were obtained from an adult with an advanced solid tumor such as melanoma, head and neck, liver or kidney cancer.

In its sample, this clone was seen a few times. The V and J genes are TRBV4-3 and TRBJ2-2; no clear D gene. V gave up 0 bases and J gave up 1 base, with 9 bases separating them. The CDR3 extends over 16 amino acids. Per germline, CDR1 LGHNA and CDR2 YSLEER. DNA for the CDR3: TGCGCCAGCAGCCAAGAAACGGACCTGAACACCGGGGAGCTGTTTTTT. Amino acids: CASSQETDLNTGELFF.

This clone has just one count. V gene TRBV30 combines with J gene TRBJ1-4, with D possibly TRBD1 on 5 matching bases. There are 13 residues in the CDR3. Trimming stripped 0 bases from V and 3 bases from J, with 5 bases between. Germline CDR1 GTSNPN, CDR2 SVGIG (reference sequence). In nucleotides, the CDR3 is TGTGCCTGGAGTGTACAGGCTAATGAAAAACTGTTTTTT. Residues: CAWSVQANEKLFF.

The chain couples TRBV19 to TRBJ1-1; weak D call: TRBD1 (6 bases). CDR1 LNHDA and CDR2 SQIVND come from the germline V gene (reference sequence). The CDR3 is made up of 14 amino acids. V lost 6 bases and J lost 0, with 11 bases in between. CDR3 DNA: TGTGCCAGTAGACCGGGACACCTGAACACTGAAGCTTTCTTT. As protein: CASRPGHLNTEAFF.

The chain is built from TRBV19 and TRBJ2-1, with 7 bases that match TRBD1. This CDR3 has 15 amino acids. The J segment lost 8 bases and the V segment lost 5 bases, leaving 12 bases of the junction unmatched. Germline CDR1 and CDR2: LNHDA and SQIVND (reference sequence). This chain's CDR3 is CASSGETGNWDEQFF. As DNA, the CDR3 is TGTGCCAGTAGTGGGGAGACAGGGAATTGGGATGAGCAGTTCTTC.

This chain links TRBV6-5 with TRBJ2-7; D is unclear. CDR1 is MNHEY, CDR2 SVGAGI, per germline. Between the trimmed V and J ends, which lost 2 bases and 6 bases, there was a span of 8 bases. The CDR3 extends over 12 amino acids. This CDR3 is CASSYGKGEQYF. In DNA form, the CDR3 reads TGTGCCAGCAGTTACGGGAAGGGCGAGCAGTACTTC.

The gene calls are TRBV9 and TRBJ1-2; the D is unclear. This CDR3 has 11 residues. Germline CDR1 and CDR2: SGDLS and YYNGEE. V lost 5 bases and J 5 bases, leaving 7 bases between the germline ends. The CDR3: CASSGVYGYTF. The CDR3 nucleotides are TGTGCCAGCAGTGGAGTATATGGCTACACCTTC.

This sequence joins TRBV28 and TRBJ1-5, with D unclear. The CDR3 has 15 residues. V lost 6 bases to trimming and J lost 4 bases, with 16 bases between them. Germline V gene sequence: CDR1 MDHEN, CDR2 SYDVKM. This CDR3 is CASRASDGRNQPQHF. The CDR3 DNA reads TGTGCCAGCAGGGCATCGGACGGCCGAAATCAGCCCCAGCATTTT.

This rearrangement joins TRBV19 to TRBJ1-4; D perhaps matches TRBD1 (5 bases). The germline V gene has CDR1 LNHDA and CDR2 SQIVND (reference sequence). The germline V and J ends were trimmed by 9 bases and 6 bases, with 17 bases remaining between them. The CDR3 totals 14 residues. CDR3 protein: CASLQWGVDEKLFF. CDR3 bases: TGTGCCAGCCTTCAATGGGGGGTTGATGAAAAACTGTTTTTT.

The rearrangement links TRBV15 to TRBJ1-4, with D maybe TRBD1 (5 bases). V was cut by 1 base and J by 4 bases, with 10 bases left in between. Germline lookup yields CDR1 LNHNV and CDR2 YYDKDF (reference sequence). This CDR3 is 15 amino acids long. The CDR3 DNA reads TGTGCCACCAGCAGAGCGGCCGGGGGTAATGAAAAACTGTTTTTT. Translated: CATSRAAGGNEKLFF.

The chain recombines TRBV6-1 with TRBJ2-3; TRBD2 agrees at 10 bases. The trim removed 3 bases at V and 1 base at J, leaving 4 bases unmatched. The CDR3 covers 16 residues. Germline-derived CDR1 and CDR2 are MNHNS and SASEGT. The CDR3 here is CASSDPAGGGTDTQYF. Here the CDR3 DNA reads TGTGCCAGCAGTGACCCAGCGGGGGGGGGCACAGATACGCAGTATTTT.

The chain employs TRBV5-1 and TRBJ2-3; 7 nucleotides align to TRBD1. This CDR3 comprises 14 residues. V dropped 4 bases and J dropped 3; count of bases not matched to a gene: 5. Per germline, CDR1 SGHRS and CDR2 YFSETQ. The CDR3 coding sequence is TGCGCCAGCAGCCGGACAGGTCAAACAGATACGCAGTATTTT. This translates into CASSRTGQTDTQYF.

The chain carries TRBV5-4 and TRBJ2-3; D is undetermined. This CDR3 spans 13 amino acids. Trimming cost V 0 bases and J 5 bases, with 7 bases left between them. Germline lookup yields CDR1 SGHNT and CDR2 YYREEE (reference sequence). The DNA of the CDR3 is TGTGCCAGCAGCTTGGCCGGTGGAGATACGCAGTATTTT. Protein: CASSLAGGDTQYF.

J is TRBJ1-6 and V is TRBV6-1; D not resolved. The CDR3 extends over 14 amino acids. The germline gives CDR1 MNHNS, CDR2 SASEGT. V was shortened by 6 bases and J by 3 bases, with 9 bases between the two germline ends. CDR3 sequence (DNA): TGTGCCAGCAGGTACACCGACTATAATTCACCCCTCCACTTT. It yields the protein CASRYTDYNSPLHF.

The genes are TRBV28 and TRBJ2-1; a possible D gene is TRBD2 (7 bases). Trimming took 6 bases from V and 0 from J, leaving 15 bases between them. The CDR3 length is 16 residues. Looked up from germline, CDR1 is MDHEN and CDR2 is SYDVKM. The CDR3 loop reads CASSPGRGDSYNEQFF. CDR3 coding DNA: TGTGCCAGCAGCCCAGGGAGGGGGGACTCCTACAATGAGCAGTTCTTC.

The chain employs TRBV11-2 and TRBJ2-7, with 7 bases matching TRBD1. V was clipped by 1 base and J by 4 bases; unmatched bases: 7. CDR1 and CDR2 (germline): SGHAT, FQNNGV. CDR3 length: 15 residues. CDR3 sequence (DNA): TGTGCCAGCAGCTTAGGTACAGGGGCCCTTTACGAGCAGTACTTC. This codes for CASSLGTGALYEQYF.

The chain recombines TRBV7-2 with TRBJ1-4; 8 bases line up with TRBD1. Germline assignment: CDR1 SGHTA and CDR2 FQGNSA. The CDR3 spans 16 residues. The V segment lost 2 bases and the J segment 2 bases; nucleotides outside the gene matches: 4. The DNA of the CDR3 is TGTGCCAGCAGCTTATTACAGGGGGACACTAATGAAAAACTGTTTTTT. It encodes CASSLLQGDTNEKLFF.

This sequence joins TRBV20-1 and TRBJ2-1; D call uncertain. Germline V lookup: CDR1 DFQATT, CDR2 SNEGSKA (reference sequence). The CDR3 has 11 residues. Trimming removed 0 bases at V and 7 bases at J, with 4 bases between. CDR3 DNA: TGCAGTGCTAGAGATCGGAATGAGCAGTTCTTC. This encodes CSARDRNEQFF.

The chain combines TRBV5-1 with TRBJ1-1, with D unresolved. V dropped 4 bases and J dropped 2 bases, with 18 bases sitting between them. Germline CDR1 reads SGHRS; CDR2 reads YFSETQ. The CDR3 is 16 residues long. CDR3 DNA sequence: TGCGCCAGCAGCCCCGCGTCCCAAGGCGGCAACACTGAAGCTTTCTTT. Its protein product is CASSPASQGGNTEAFF.

The V and J genes are TRBV7-9 and TRBJ1-3; D remains unclear. This CDR3 contains 14 residues. Trimming stripped 4 bases from V and 4 bases from J, with 11 bases between. Germline CDR1 SEHNR, CDR2 FQNEAQ (reference sequence). The CDR3 DNA reads TGTGCCAGCAGCTCCTCGGTGGAAGGAAACACCATATATTTT. The encoded protein is CASSSSVEGNTIYF.

This chain uses TRBV7-7 with TRBJ2-7, with D uncertain. The ends were cut back, 5 bases at V and 1 base at J, with 9 bases in the middle. The germline gives CDR1 SSHAT, CDR2 FNYEAQ (reference sequence). The CDR3 contains 13 residues. The CDR3 DNA follows: TGTGCCAGCAGCCCCTTTGGGTCCTACGAGCAGTACTTC. Translating it yields CASSPFGSYEQYF. The whole variable domain, filled in from reference TRBV7-7 and TRBJ2-7, reads GAGVSQSPRYKVTKRGQDVTLRCDPISSHATLYWYQQALGQGPEFLTYFNYEAQPDKSGLPSDRFSAERPEGSISTLTIQRTEQRDSAMYRCASSPFGSYEQYFGPGTRLTVT.

V gene TRBV5-4 combines with J gene TRBJ2-7; D ambiguous. Germline CDR1 is SGHNT and CDR2 is YYREEE (reference sequence). V lost 3 bases to trimming and J lost 0 bases, with 10 bases between them. The CDR3 runs 14 residues. CDR3 residues: CASSSTGGSYEQYF. CDR3 coding DNA: TGTGCCAGCAGCTCCACGGGCGGCTCCTACGAGCAGTACTTC.

V usage is TRBV4-3 and J usage is TRBJ2-2; maybe TRBD1 (6 bases). CDR3 size: 13 residues. Germline CDR1 reads LGHNA; CDR2 reads YSLEER. V was pared by 1 base and J by 7 bases, with 7 bases between. The chain's CDR3 is CASSQVGGGELFF. CDR3 bases: TGCGCCAGCAGCCAAGTAGGGGGCGGGGAGCTGTTTTTT.

The V call is TRBV30, the J call TRBJ1-2, with D maybe TRBD1 (6 bases). Germline CDR1 GTSNPN, CDR2 SVGIG (reference sequence). Trimming removed 6 bases from V and 11 bases from J, with 16 bases in between. This CDR3 is 11 amino acids long. The DNA for the CDR3 is TGTGCCTGTCTCGAGGGGGTCGGATACACCTTC. Translating it yields CACLEGVGYTF.